The 6 T cell receptor beta chains in this list originate from one sample, sequenced in a study of T cells after yellow fever vaccination. From the 5' RACE reads, TCRdb called clonotypes with MiXCR, one entry per CDR3 protein. The table lists approximately 550,000 distinct CDR3 sequences, 15% to 20% of them singletons. This sample comprised PBMCs, obtained 15 days after the yellow fever booster vaccination. The receptors derive from a man in his thirties or forties who received the YFV17D yellow fever vaccine.

The CDR3 spells CASSSRVAGESEQYF. CDR3 bases: TGCGCCAGCAGCTCCCGGGTAGCGGGAGAATCCGAGCAGTACTTC. The J gene is TRBJ2-7, the V gene TRBV5-1; 9 bases line up with TRBD2. The germline V gene has CDR1 SGHRS and CDR2 YFSETQ. The CDR3 has 15 residues. Trimming took 3 bases from V and 6 from J; bases not matched to a gene: 10.

Here the CDR3 reads CASSYRQGVEETQYF. CDR3 sequence (DNA): TGTGCCAGCAGCTATCGACAGGGGGTTGAAGAGACCCAGTACTTC. This rearrangement joins TRBV5-4 to TRBJ2-5, with 9 bases lining up with TRBD1. V lost 3 bases and J lost 3; bases outside the gene matches: 6. The germline CDR1 and CDR2 sequences are SGHNT and YYREEE (reference sequence). CDR3 length: 15 amino acids.

This clonotype was counted ten times or more. The chain links TRBV5-1 to TRBJ2-1; 8 nucleotides align to TRBD1. V lost 2 bases, J lost 6 bases, and 10 bases stayed unmatched. Per the germline V gene, CDR1 is SGHRS and CDR2 is YFSETQ. The CDR3 is 16 residues long. CDR3 loop: CASSLTGTGVFNEQFF. CDR3 DNA sequence: TGCGCCAGCAGCTTAACCGGGACAGGCGTTTTCAATGAGCAGTTCTTC.

This clonotype was counted between two and nine times. V gene TRBV10-3 combines with J gene TRBJ2-3, with D hard to call. Germline V gene lookup returns CDR1 ENHRY and CDR2 SYGVKD. Deletions cut 0 bases from V and 6 bases from J, with 10 bases between. This CDR3 has 14 amino acids. The CDR3 coding sequence is TGTGCCATCAGTGAGTCCCAAGCAACTGATACGCAGTATTTT. Translation gives CAISESQATDTQYF.

Notes on this clonotype: At one end the junction does not follow the germline gene, possibly because of a read error. The V gene is TRBV24-1, the J gene TRBJ2-7, with 7 positions matching TRBD1. CDR1 and CDR2 (germline): KGHDR, SFDVKD. The CDR3 totals 15 residues. The CDR3 nucleotides are TGTGCCCCCAGGGCCCCAGACAGGGCCCTCTACGAGCAGTACTTC. Amino acid sequence: CAPRAPDRALYEQYF.

The chain joins TRBV7-9 to TRBJ2-5; D is ambiguous. The CDR3 loop spans 13 amino acids. The V gene's germline CDR1 is SEHNR and CDR2 FQNEAQ (reference sequence). Trimming took 2 bases from V and 0 from J, leaving 4 bases between them. As DNA, the CDR3 is TGTGCCAGCAGCTTACGCAACCAAGAGACCCAGTACTTC. Amino acid sequence: CASSLRNQETQYF.